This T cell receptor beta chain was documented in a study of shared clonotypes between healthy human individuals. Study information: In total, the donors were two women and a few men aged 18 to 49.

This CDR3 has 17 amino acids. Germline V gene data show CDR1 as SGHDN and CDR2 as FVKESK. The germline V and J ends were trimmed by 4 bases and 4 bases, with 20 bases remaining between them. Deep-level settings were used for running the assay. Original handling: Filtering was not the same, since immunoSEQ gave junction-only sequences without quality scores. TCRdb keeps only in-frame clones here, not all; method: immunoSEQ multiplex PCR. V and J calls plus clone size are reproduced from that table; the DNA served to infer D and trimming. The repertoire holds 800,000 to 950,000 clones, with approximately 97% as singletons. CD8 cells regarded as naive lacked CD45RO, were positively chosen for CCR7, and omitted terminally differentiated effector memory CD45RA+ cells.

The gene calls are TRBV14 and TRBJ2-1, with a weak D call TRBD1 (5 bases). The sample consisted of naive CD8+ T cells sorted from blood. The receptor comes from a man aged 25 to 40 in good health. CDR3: CASSLRQSLMPYNEQFF. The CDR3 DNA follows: TGTGCCAGCAGCCTCAGACAGTCCCTCATGCCTTACAATGAGCAGTTCTTC.